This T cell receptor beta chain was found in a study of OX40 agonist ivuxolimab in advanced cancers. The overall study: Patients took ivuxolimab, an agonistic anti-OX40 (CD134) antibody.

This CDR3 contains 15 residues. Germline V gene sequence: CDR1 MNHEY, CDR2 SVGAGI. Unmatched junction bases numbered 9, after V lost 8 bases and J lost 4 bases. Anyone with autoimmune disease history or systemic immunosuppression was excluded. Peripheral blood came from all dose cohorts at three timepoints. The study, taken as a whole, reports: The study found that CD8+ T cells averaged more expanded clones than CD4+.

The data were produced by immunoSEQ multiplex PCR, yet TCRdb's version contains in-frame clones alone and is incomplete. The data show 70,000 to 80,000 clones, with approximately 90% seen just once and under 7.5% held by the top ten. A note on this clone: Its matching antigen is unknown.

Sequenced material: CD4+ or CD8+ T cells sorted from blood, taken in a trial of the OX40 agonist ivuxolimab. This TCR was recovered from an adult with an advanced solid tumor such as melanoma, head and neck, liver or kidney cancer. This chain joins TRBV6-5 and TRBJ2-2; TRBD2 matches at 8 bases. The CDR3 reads CASSRAGGLTGELFF. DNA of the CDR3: TGTGCCAGCTCGAGGGCGGGGGGCCTCACCGGGGAGCTGTTTTTT.